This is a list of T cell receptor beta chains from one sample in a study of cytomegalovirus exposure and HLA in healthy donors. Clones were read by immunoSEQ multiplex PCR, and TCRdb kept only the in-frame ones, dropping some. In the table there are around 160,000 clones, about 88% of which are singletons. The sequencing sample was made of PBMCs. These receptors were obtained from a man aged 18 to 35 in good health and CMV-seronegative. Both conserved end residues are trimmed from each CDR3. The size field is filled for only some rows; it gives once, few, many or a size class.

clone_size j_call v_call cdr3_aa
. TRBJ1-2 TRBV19 ASSISGGAGYT
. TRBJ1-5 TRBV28 ASSPGQTNQPQH
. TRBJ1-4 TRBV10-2 ASSEDGQGGEKLF
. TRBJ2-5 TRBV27 ASSLSGEETQY
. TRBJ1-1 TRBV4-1 ASTRGGFTEAF
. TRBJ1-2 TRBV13 ASSEGTNGYT
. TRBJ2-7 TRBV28 ASSLLSKLKLYEQY
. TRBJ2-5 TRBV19 ASSIGRETQY
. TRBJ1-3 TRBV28 ASSVYRHSGNTIY
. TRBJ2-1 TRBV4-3 ASSLTYSYNEQF
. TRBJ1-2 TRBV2 ASSDPTGFYGYT
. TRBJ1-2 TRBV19 ASRQDTLQRGYT
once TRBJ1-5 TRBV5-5 ASSLRENSNQPQH
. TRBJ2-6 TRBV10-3 AISDSSGANVLT
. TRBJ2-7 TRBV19 ASATGQGAYEQY
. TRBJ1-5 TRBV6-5 ASRRDRGQPQH
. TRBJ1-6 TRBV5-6 ASSLEWLYNSPLH
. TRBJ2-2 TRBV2 ASSVESRREDGELF
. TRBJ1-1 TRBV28 ASRFTGYNTEAF
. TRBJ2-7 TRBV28 ASSSPGLEQY
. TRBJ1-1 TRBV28 ASRSDRPTEAF
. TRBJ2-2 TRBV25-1 ASSESPRTISGELF
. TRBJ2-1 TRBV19 ASSNGLAGAHEQF
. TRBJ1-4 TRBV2 ASRRDRGEKLF
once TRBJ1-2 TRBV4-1 ASTLNGQGDYGYT
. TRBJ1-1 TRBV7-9 ASSSPYGGLNTEAF
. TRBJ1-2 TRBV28 ASKDTQGYGYT
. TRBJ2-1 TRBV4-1 ASSQERGQGFYNEQF
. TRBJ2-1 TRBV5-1 ASSLVSGVRDEQF
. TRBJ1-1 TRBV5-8 ASSLGTSNTEAF
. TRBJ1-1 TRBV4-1 ASSQDRFGTGAFTEAF
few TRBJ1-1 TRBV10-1 ASSRTVEDTEAF
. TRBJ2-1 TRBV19 ASSVGLLNEQF
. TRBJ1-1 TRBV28 ASIRGPRQINTEAF
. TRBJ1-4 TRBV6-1 ASMDLRALNEKLF
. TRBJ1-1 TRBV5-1 ASSSAPGQNTEAF
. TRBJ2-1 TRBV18 ASTTSGGGNEQF
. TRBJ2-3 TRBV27 ASSRTRGTDTQY
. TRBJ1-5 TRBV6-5 ASSYSGTDSNQPQH
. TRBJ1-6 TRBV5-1 ASSSEPGGGDSPLH
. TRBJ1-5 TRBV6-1 ATTGFGNQPQH
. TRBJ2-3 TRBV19 ASSIDGGTTDTQY
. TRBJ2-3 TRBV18 ASSPESGTDTQY
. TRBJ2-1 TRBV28 ASSHGRAGGPLWNEQF
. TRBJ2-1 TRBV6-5 ASSFSGSTGNEQF
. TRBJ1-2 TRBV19 ASSSQSNYGYT
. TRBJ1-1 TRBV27 ASSYEGGLTEAF
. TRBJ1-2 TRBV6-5 ASSSGSGGYT
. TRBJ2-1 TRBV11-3 ASSLGQGLSSYNEQF
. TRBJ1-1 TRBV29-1 SVAEGQPTF
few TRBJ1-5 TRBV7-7 ASKRRPQH
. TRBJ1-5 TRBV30 AWSVNGNQPQH